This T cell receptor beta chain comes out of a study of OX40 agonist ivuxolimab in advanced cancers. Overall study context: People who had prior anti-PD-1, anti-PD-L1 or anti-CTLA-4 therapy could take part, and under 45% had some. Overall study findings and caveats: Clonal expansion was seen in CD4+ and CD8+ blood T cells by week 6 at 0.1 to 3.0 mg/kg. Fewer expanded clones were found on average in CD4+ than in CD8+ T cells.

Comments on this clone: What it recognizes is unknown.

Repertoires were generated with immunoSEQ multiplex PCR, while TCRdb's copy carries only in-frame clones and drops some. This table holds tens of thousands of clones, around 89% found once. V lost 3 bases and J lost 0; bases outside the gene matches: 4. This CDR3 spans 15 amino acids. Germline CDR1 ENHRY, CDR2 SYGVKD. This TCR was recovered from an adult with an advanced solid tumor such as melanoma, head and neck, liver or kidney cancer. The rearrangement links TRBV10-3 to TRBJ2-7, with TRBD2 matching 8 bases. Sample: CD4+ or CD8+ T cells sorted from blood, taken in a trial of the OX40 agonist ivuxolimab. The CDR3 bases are TGTGCCATCAGTGAACTAGCGGACCACTCCTACGAGCAGTACTTC. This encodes CAISELADHSYEQYF.